A single TCR beta chain is shown here with its context. What it binds is unknown. The entry originates in a study of T cell responses to AZD1222 COVID-19 vaccine. Study observations and caveats: Of the AZD1222 recipients, only 5 or 6 were seropositive at baseline. Repertoires were obtained only post-peak T cell response. A mostly white British donor set with more females was recruited, and clonal diversity was possibly underestimated.

The assay was immunoSEQ multiplex PCR, and TCRdb's table has in-frame clones only and misses some. The data contain some 110,000 clones, more than 70% of them singletons. The V segment lost 4 bases and the J segment 0 bases; nucleotides outside the gene matches: 4. This CDR3 has 16 amino acids. Germline CDR1 and CDR2: KGHDR and SFDVKD. The genes are TRBV24-1 and TRBJ2-1; TRBD1 matches at 8 bases. The starting material was peripheral blood, obtained on day 0 of AZD1222 vaccination. This clonotype was obtained from an adult in good health. The CDR3 here is CATSEPGTGSYNEQFF. CDR3 coding DNA: TGTGCCACCAGTGAACCCGGGACAGGCTCCTACAATGAGCAGTTCTTC.